This section outlines one T cell receptor beta chain sequence together with its context. This clonotype was counted a few times. There is no known antigen for this receptor. The sample holds no much larger clone one base away, and base qualities are not on file. This record comes from a study of regulatory T cells in long-lasting Graves disease (dated by TCRdb to the early 2020s). In terms of the full investigation: In the newly diagnosed Graves' disease group, patients had been taking antithyroid drugs for less than 3 months. The study took place in China and was registered as a clinical trial. This study used TCR sequencing and RNA sequencing of peripheral blood to compare persistent Graves' disease patients against newly diagnosed Graves' disease patients. A total of 35 or so samples were covered by TCR sequencing, comprising approximately 13 persistent and 20 or so newly diagnosed Graves' disease patients.

The intended sense of this specimen's time point label: newly diagnosed GD, antithyroid drugs for less than 3 months. For both TCR sequencing and RNA sequencing, RNA was extracted from PBMCs using TRIzol. The diagnosis of Graves' disease was made according to American Thyroid Association guidelines. Patients were recruited from an endocrinology department in Xi'an, China. From each patient, 7.5 to 10 milliliters of peripheral blood was collected into an EDTA anticoagulant tube. Ficoll Paque Plus density gradient separation was used to isolate PBMCs, and no further T cell sorting was done. An Agilent 2100 Bioanalyzer and agarose gel were used to check RNA quality, and a NanoDrop 2000 was used to measure RNA concentration. The CDR3, cysteine through phenylalanine, is 16 amino acids long. Kept here is only the CDR3 DNA, which spans 48 bases and is read in frame from base 1. Cut back by 4 bases and 9 bases, the V and J ends lie 23 bases apart. In the germline V gene, CDR1 corresponds to SGHRS and CDR2 to YFSETQ.

Receptor libraries were prepared by multiplex PCR. The instrument given in TCRdb is Illumina HiSeq 4000. TCR beta libraries were built with iRepertoire HTBI primers and Arm-PCR amplification of CDR3 regions. Before sequencing, the PCR products underwent gel purification. In the source study's methods: A total of 62 TRBV and some 15 TRBJ segments were identified across samples and were used for gene usage analysis of CDR3 amino acid clonotypes. COPE and FqMerger were used to merge the filtered high-quality paired reads into contigs. BLAST was used to align contigs to IMGT TRBV, TRBD and TRBJ reference genes, with CDR3 defined following IMGT. Any clonotype with a frequency above 0.1% was counted as a highly expanded clone. Shannon entropy served as the measure of repertoire diversity, while the Gini coefficient captured V-J evenness. A clonotype was considered public if more than one individual shared it. The public reads were reanalyzed by TCRdb: fastp trimming at Q25, MiXCR alignment, in-frame beta chains only. A single entry per CDR3 protein holds the most common genes and DNA from its merged rows. The V and J calls and clone size come from TCRdb's table, not from the authors' own analysis. Across this sample there are hundreds of thousands of distinct CDR3 sequences, with roughly 13% seen only once. Together, the top ten hold roughly 9.7% of the sample.

Results and caveats for the whole study, not just this receptor: Because the primary lesion, thyroid tissue, could not be accessed, the study looked at peripheral blood alone. Patients with persistent disease shared more public clonotypes (approximately 2,500) than newly diagnosed patients did (around 1,000). Compared with newly diagnosed patients, patients with persistent Graves' disease had lower TCR Shannon entropy and fewer highly expanded clones, which suggests clonal expansion. The small sample size was acknowledged by the authors as a limitation that may reduce accuracy. Persistent disease showed preferential use of TRBV28, TRBJ1-2 and TRBJ2-5, whereas newly diagnosed disease favored TRBV20-1 and TRBJ2-1. Sequencing and analysis were limited to the TCR beta chain.

These records were also assigned to another study, of T cells in Graves' hyperthyroidism and ophthalmopathy. Drawing on the second study: Stable Graves' hyperthyroidism was defined as no progression to ophthalmopathy during 18 months of follow-up. Hyperthyroidism patients were newly diagnosed, had a disease duration of under 2 months, and were aged 18 to 65 years. Exclusion was applied to patients with uncontrolled infections, other autoimmune diseases, pregnancy or lactation. Diagnoses were established on the basis of clinical symptoms, serum thyroxine and TRAb, thyroid ultrasound, and orbital computed tomography. The TCR CDR3 was subjected to a first round of RT-PCR using the HTBI primer set and the Qiagen OneStep RT-PCR kit. Blood samples also contained most of the expanded thyroid clonotypes (frequency above 0.001), which suggests that blood repertoires may reflect thyroid immune responses. In cross-validation, a model built on a 13 V-J signature told ophthalmopathy apart from stable hyperthyroidism with roughly 87% sensitivity and approximately 81% specificity, and in testing the same model reached 80%/75%. In validation, the model predicted progression to ophthalmopathy a median of roughly 6.2 months before onset, with roughly 68% sensitivity and 72.22% specificity. To identify TCR V-J signatures that set the groups apart, the researchers used a discovery cohort of 95 to 100 patients, made up of about 44 with Graves' ophthalmopathy and 57 with stable Graves' hyperthyroidism. Prospective prediction of ophthalmopathy was tested in an independent validation cohort consisting of roughly 20 hyperthyroidism patients and 15 or so patients who later progressed to ophthalmopathy. For training and testing, the 100 or so patients in the discovery cohort were randomly divided in a 7:3 ratio. In addition, the study compared T-cell repertoires in thyroid tissue and in blood from 6 or 7 Graves' hyperthyroidism patients. Once sampling was done, hyperthyroidism patients were given methimazole at a starting dose of 30 mg daily, whereas ophthalmopathy patients were given high-dose intravenous methylprednisolone. Libraries were constructed in a second round of multiplex PCR, after which size selection and purification were carried out. The libraries were sequenced on an Illumina HiSeq2000 using paired-end 100 bp reads. SOAPnuke was used to process the raw data, removing reads that contained adapters or uncalled bases, had a mean Phred below 15, or lacked an exact match to the constant primer or identifier. COPE v1.2.5 was used to merge the high-quality paired reads, and each unique nucleotide sequence was defined as a clonotype. MiTCR v1.1 was used to align clonotypes to the IMGT TRBV, TRBD and TRBJ reference segments. The analysis was restricted to V-J combinations with a frequency above 0.0001, which together covered about 99% of the repertoires. A TCS score was defined as the ratio of F50 (clonal expansion) to E x V (chaos), with BLOSUM62-based TCRdist applied between CDR3 peptides within each V-J. Welch's t-statistics and random forest reduced 450 to 600 V-J features to roughly 13, which were used in a naive Bayes classifier (R e1071). Sample size was not statistically predetermined, and investigators were not blinded to group allocation. According to the paper, TCR Vbeta CDR3 sequencing was carried out on 135 peripheral blood samples, which came from some 41 ophthalmopathy, approximately 72 hyperthyroidism and some 17 progressor patients.

This material consisted of peripheral blood mononuclear cells (PBMCs), taken at new diagnosis, from a patient treated with antithyroid drugs. This receptor was taken from a man aged 25-40 years with Graves disease. Donor details come from another sample of the same person, matched by shared clones. The rearrangement joined TRBV5-1 to TRBJ2-1; TRBD1 is a weak D gene call, 6 bases matching. The DNA is TGCGCCAGCAGCCTGGAACTAGTAGCTGAAGGGGGTGAGCAGTTCTTC. The resulting protein is CASSLELVAEGGEQFF.